This TCR beta chain was sequenced in a study of PD-L1 blockade in urothelial cancer. Study-wide findings and caveats: Durable benefit accompanied greater 3-week expansion of tumor-associated blood clones.

V trimming: 8 bases; J trimming: 0 bases; junction bases outside the gene matches: 8. This CDR3 is 15 amino acids long. The germline V gene encodes CDR1 MNHNS and CDR2 SASEGT. The method was immunoSEQ multiplex PCR; TCRdb's version includes in-frame clones alone and lacks a portion of them. The sample lists around 120,000 clones; roughly 84% were seen once. Turning to this clone: What it recognizes is unknown.

The sequences come from PBMCs, collected around atezolizumab (anti-PD-L1) treatment. This TCR was recovered from a man aged 45-60 years with urothelial cancer. The chain combines TRBV6-1 with TRBJ1-1; TRBD1 matches 8 bases. In nucleotides, the CDR3 is TGTGCCAGCGGGGGACAGGAGGACATGAACACTGAAGCTTTCTTT. Translated: CASGGQEDMNTEAFF.